This T cell receptor (beta chain) was documented in a study of blood T cell repertoires in COVID-19. Germline V lookup: CDR1 MDHEN, CDR2 SYDVKM. The CDR3 covers 13 residues. The V gene end was trimmed by 8 bases and the J gene end by 6 bases; junction bases not matched to a gene: 5. Assay: immunoSEQ multiplex PCR; the TCRdb copy retains only in-frame clones and omits some. The repertoire holds about 440,000 clones, around 90% seen once, with 0.6% in the top ten. This chain links TRBV28 with TRBJ2-2, with 8 nucleotides matching TRBD1. The sequence was obtained from a young man who had recovered from COVID-19. Sequencing was done on a sample of PBMCs or T cells enriched from blood (not recorded which). The CDR3 DNA sequence: TGTGCCAGCGGAGGACAGGGCCCCGGGGAGCTGTTTTTT. Residues: CASGGQGPGELFF.